Below, 6 T cell receptor beta chains from the same sample are listed, as sequenced in a study of T cell changes during pregnancy in multiple sclerosis. Sequenced by immunoSEQ multiplex PCR; TCRdb stores in-frame clones only, minus some. This sample carries tens of thousands of clones, about nine tenths of them seen once, and the ten largest clones take 3% to 3.5%. The source material was peripheral blood, sampled in the first trimester of pregnancy. All receptors derive from a female donor in good health, enrolled as a control in a pregnancy study.

The rearrangement links TRBV4-2 to TRBJ1-5; possibly TRBD1 for D (5 bases). The CDR3 is made up of 15 amino acids. Trimming pared 10 bases from V and 1 base from J, leaving 17 bases between. Per germline, CDR1 LGHNA and CDR2 YNFKEQ. The CDR3 DNA follows: TGTGCCACCAAAACTATGACAGCCAGCAATCAGCCCCAGCATTTT. This gives the protein CATKTMTASNQPQHF.

V gene TRBV11-3 combines with J gene TRBJ1-3, with 10 bases that match TRBD1. Trimming at V came to 5 bases and at J to 0 bases, leaving 7 bases not matched to a gene. CDR3 length: 17 residues. The germline V gene has CDR1 SGHNT and CDR2 YENEEA. CDR3 sequence (DNA): TGTGCCAGCAGCCTCAGGGGACAGGGGAGCTCTGGAAACACCATATATTTT. Protein: CASSLRGQGSSGNTIYF.

V is TRBV7-2 and J is TRBJ1-1; the D is unclear. The CDR3 loop spans 14 amino acids. CDR1 is SGHTA, CDR2 FQGNSA, per germline. Trimming took off 4 bases at V and 10 bases at J, with 19 bases between the two ends. The CDR3 DNA sequence: TGTGCCAGCAGCTACGTCGGCGGAAGGCGGTCAGCTTTCTTT. Its protein product is CASSYVGGRRSAFF.

The chain has TRBV19 and TRBJ1-1; 8 bases are shared with TRBD1. After removal of 7 bases from V and 4 bases from J, the junction contained 8 bases not matched to a gene. Germline V gene lookup returns CDR1 LNHDA and CDR2 SQIVND (reference sequence). The CDR3 is 14 residues long. The CDR3 spells CASNSDRAGTEAFF. CDR3 in DNA: TGTGCCAGTAACTCGGACAGGGCGGGCACTGAAGCTTTCTTT.

The chain carries TRBV19 and TRBJ2-5, with 10 nucleotides matching TRBD1. V was pared by 5 bases and J by 5 bases, with 14 bases of the junction left unmatched. Germline V CDR1 and CDR2: LNHDA, SQIVND (reference sequence). This CDR3 comprises 17 residues. The CDR3 DNA reads TGTGCCAGTAGTCTCGCCAGAATGGGACAGGGGTTGGAGACCCAGTACTTC. Protein product: CASSLARMGQGLETQYF.

This chain connects TRBV6-5 to TRBJ2-1; D not resolved. The V gene's germline CDR1 is MNHEY and CDR2 SVGAGI. V was pared by 2 bases and J by 6 bases, with 8 bases between. This CDR3 is 13 amino acids long. This chain's CDR3 is CASSYTKANEQFF. DNA for the CDR3: TGTGCCAGCAGTTACACTAAGGCCAATGAGCAGTTCTTC.